This is a list of T cell receptor beta chains from one sample in a study of shared clonotypes between healthy human individuals. Produced via immunoSEQ multiplex PCR; TCRdb's table is partial and in-frame only. The repertoire holds millions of clones, with about 95% as singletons. The source material was naive CD8+ T cells sorted from blood. Source of these receptors: a man between 18 and 35 years old in good health. Both conserved end residues are trimmed from each CDR3.

j_gene: TRBJ1-2
v_gene: TRBV28
CDR3aa: ASGRNSGYT

j_gene: TRBJ2-7
v_gene: TRBV5-4
CDR3aa: ASSLGGTYEQY

j_gene: TRBJ1-2
v_gene: TRBV2
CDR3aa: ASSEGQGAGGYT

j_gene: TRBJ2-7
v_gene: TRBV5-1
CDR3aa: ASSPEGVPYEQY

j_gene: TRBJ1-2
v_gene: TRBV6-5
CDR3aa: ASSYNSARDGYT

j_gene: TRBJ2-1
v_gene: TRBV5-4
CDR3aa: ASSLAQDEQF

j_gene: TRBJ2-7
v_gene: TRBV7-9
CDR3aa: ASSLAVEYEQY

j_gene: TRBJ2-2
v_gene: TRBV6-1
CDR3aa: ASSEFGPRNGELF

j_gene: TRBJ2-3
v_gene: TRBV7-6
CDR3aa: ASSPGGGLTDTQY

j_gene: TRBJ2-7
v_gene: TRBV5-1
CDR3aa: ASSLQSSYEQY

j_gene: TRBJ2-7
v_gene: TRBV6-5
CDR3aa: ASSYGQGSSYEQY

j_gene: TRBJ2-2
v_gene: TRBV6-5
CDR3aa: ASSPEQPNTGELF

j_gene: TRBJ2-5
v_gene: TRBV7-9
CDR3aa: ASSLLRTGQETQY

j_gene: TRBJ1-2
v_gene: TRBV7-9
CDR3aa: ASSPQGYGYT

j_gene: TRBJ1-1
v_gene: TRBV4-2
CDR3aa: ASSQDLRVDTEAF

j_gene: TRBJ1-1
v_gene: TRBV7-9
CDR3aa: ASSLASPEAF

j_gene: TRBJ1-2
v_gene: TRBV7-9
CDR3aa: ASSSLMTDGYT

j_gene: TRBJ2-1
v_gene: TRBV5-8
CDR3aa: ASSLVGRSSDEQF

j_gene: TRBJ2-2
v_gene: TRBV9
CDR3aa: ASSSNPLAGPTNTGELF

j_gene: TRBJ2-7
v_gene: TRBV27
CDR3aa: ASSLYAASYEQY

j_gene: TRBJ2-7
v_gene: TRBV5-6
CDR3aa: ASSWQGLSYEQY

j_gene: TRBJ1-1
v_gene: TRBV9
CDR3aa: ASSFDGGTGAF

j_gene: TRBJ2-1
v_gene: TRBV9
CDR3aa: ASSLRAGGSYNEQF

j_gene: TRBJ1-4
v_gene: TRBV6-6
CDR3aa: ASSYPGQINEKLF

j_gene: TRBJ1-2
v_gene: TRBV27
CDR3aa: ASSFLPGTSNYGYT

j_gene: TRBJ2-7
v_gene: TRBV6-5
CDR3aa: ASSYWTSGTYEQY

j_gene: TRBJ2-1
v_gene: TRBV27
CDR3aa: ASSLLVGNEQF

j_gene: TRBJ2-5
v_gene: TRBV28
CDR3aa: ASSSGQVYELKY

j_gene: TRBJ2-3
v_gene: TRBV29-1
CDR3aa: SARVRLADISSTDTQY

j_gene: TRBJ2-2
v_gene: TRBV6-5
CDR3aa: ASSYSSGSTGELF

j_gene: TRBJ2-7
v_gene: TRBV7-2
CDR3aa: ASSPGLADYEQY

j_gene: TRBJ2-5
v_gene: TRBV13
CDR3aa: ASIPPLGRMETQY

j_gene: TRBJ1-4
v_gene: TRBV11-1
CDR3aa: ASSIGTATNEKLF

j_gene: TRBJ1-1
v_gene: TRBV11-2
CDR3aa: ASSQLAGGQSEAF

j_gene: TRBJ2-7
v_gene: TRBV19
CDR3aa: ASSYGDSNHEQY

j_gene: TRBJ2-7
v_gene: TRBV21-1
CDR3aa: ASSTRDRDYEQY

j_gene: TRBJ2-5
v_gene: TRBV5-1
CDR3aa: ASSLRDNPYQETQY

j_gene: TRBJ1-2
v_gene: TRBV7-8
CDR3aa: ASSLEQGRDYGYT

j_gene: TRBJ2-1
v_gene: TRBV6-6
CDR3aa: ASSLTGYNEQF

j_gene: TRBJ2-1
v_gene: TRBV11-2
CDR3aa: ASSFTPSGNEQF

j_gene: TRBJ2-2
v_gene: TRBV5-4
CDR3aa: ASSLWDYNTGELF

j_gene: TRBJ2-1
v_gene: TRBV7-9
CDR3aa: ASNKPTSGYNEQF

j_gene: TRBJ1-5
v_gene: TRBV2
CDR3aa: ASSVGPGSNQPQH

j_gene: TRBJ2-1
v_gene: TRBV5-1
CDR3aa: ASSSDLLLPPNNEQF

j_gene: TRBJ2-2
v_gene: TRBV5-4
CDR3aa: ASSFGLAGVNTGELF

j_gene: TRBJ2-5
v_gene: TRBV4-1
CDR3aa: ASSQDKEGPRETQY

j_gene: TRBJ2-5
v_gene: TRBV7-9
CDR3aa: ASSPGLAGDRETQY

j_gene: TRBJ2-3
v_gene: TRBV13
CDR3aa: ASSSGGGTDTQY

j_gene: TRBJ2-1
v_gene: TRBV27
CDR3aa: ASSLGTRVEQF

j_gene: TRBJ1-1
v_gene: TRBV5-4
CDR3aa: ASSPDSTEAF

j_gene: TRBJ1-1
v_gene: TRBV30
CDR3aa: AWSSPSPEAF

j_gene: TRBJ1-6
v_gene: TRBV27
CDR3aa: ASSLWGAKNSPLH

j_gene: TRBJ2-7
v_gene: TRBV27
CDR3aa: ATGSGAYEQY

j_gene: TRBJ1-6
v_gene: TRBV5-1
CDR3aa: ASNWGTGSSPLH

j_gene: TRBJ2-2
v_gene: TRBV14
CDR3aa: ASSQASGRALVHGELF